The sequence of this T cell receptor (beta chain) was determined in a study of blood T cell repertoires in COVID-19. Study context: Sources were T cells, B-cell-depleted T cells, or PBMCs; the material itself was cDNA or gDNA.

A few counts support this clone. Sequencing was performed with immunoSEQ multiplex PCR; in TCRdb, only in-frame clones are kept and a portion is missing. The sample has approximately 60,000 clones, about 90% seen once; the top ten hold less than 7%. Trimming shortened V by 5 bases and J by 11 bases, and 25 bases separated the two germline ends. The germline V gene has CDR1 SGHTA and CDR2 FQGNSA. The CDR3 sequence is 16 residues long. V and J are TRBV7-2 and TRBJ2-1; TRBD2 might be the D (6 bases). Material for sequencing was peripheral blood. The receptor's source is a man between 60 and 70 years old with active or convalescent COVID-19. The CDR3 sequence: CASSPGVANAGLQQFF. DNA for the CDR3: TGTGCCAGCAGCCCGGGGGTGGCAAACGCCGGGCTCCAGCAGTTCTTC.